Detailed here is one T cell receptor beta chain. Its antigen remains unknown. CDR3 length: 14 amino acids. CDR1 and CDR2 from the germline V gene are SQVTM and ANQGSEA. V was pared by 1 base and J by 3 bases, with 10 bases between. The entry originates in a study of CD8 T cells in ankylosing spondylitis. Study-level findings and limits: Relatively scarce in peripheral blood, disease-linked clones were CD8+. Roughly 8 highly homologous variants formed a TCR beta motif that appeared characteristic of ankylosing spondylitis blood. In the blood and synovial fluid of reactive arthritis, some motif variants had been previously reported. Reportedly, significant enrichment of disease-linked clones occurred in matched ankylosing spondylitis synovial fluid.

The TCR beta libraries were generated through quantitative 5'-RACE incorporating molecular barcodes. TCRdb fed the 5' RACE reads into MiXCR, producing one record per CDR3 protein. Altogether roughly 440,000 distinct CDR3 sequences are present, 17% being singletons, with the ten largest covering 1%. This TCR was sampled from a male donor with ankylosing spondylitis. The specimen was blood, either unsorted or a sorted T cell fraction (not recorded which). The gene calls are TRBV29-1 and TRBJ2-1, with D unresolved. The CDR3 protein is CSVEGSPVYNEQFF. The CDR3 DNA reads TGCAGCGTTGAAGGAAGCCCTGTCTACAATGAGCAGTTCTTC.